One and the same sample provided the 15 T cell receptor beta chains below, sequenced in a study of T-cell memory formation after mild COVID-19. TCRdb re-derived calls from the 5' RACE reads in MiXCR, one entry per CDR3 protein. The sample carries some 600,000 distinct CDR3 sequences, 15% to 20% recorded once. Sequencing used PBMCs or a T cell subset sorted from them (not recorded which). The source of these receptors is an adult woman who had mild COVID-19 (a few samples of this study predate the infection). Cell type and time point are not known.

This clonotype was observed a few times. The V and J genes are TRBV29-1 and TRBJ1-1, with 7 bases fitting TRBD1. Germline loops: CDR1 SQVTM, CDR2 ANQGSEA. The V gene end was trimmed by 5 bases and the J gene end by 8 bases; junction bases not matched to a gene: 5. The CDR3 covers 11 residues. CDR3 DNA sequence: TGCAGCGTTCGGACAGGCCCCGAAGCTTTCTTT. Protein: CSVRTGPEAFF.

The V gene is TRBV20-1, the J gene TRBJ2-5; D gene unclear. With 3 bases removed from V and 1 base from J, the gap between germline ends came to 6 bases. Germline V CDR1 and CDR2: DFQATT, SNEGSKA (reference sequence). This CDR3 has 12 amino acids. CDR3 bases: TGCAGTGCTAGCGCCTTCCAAGAGACCCAGTACTTC. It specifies CSASAFQETQYF.

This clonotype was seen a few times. The CDR3 region is CASSLSMGGHQPQHF. The CDR3 DNA is TGTGCCAGCAGCTTAAGCATGGGGGGGCATCAGCCCCAGCATTTT. The chain employs TRBV7-8 and TRBJ1-5; weak D call: TRBD1 (6 bases). CDR3 length: 15 residues. V was pared by 2 bases and J by 5 bases, with 13 bases between. CDR1 and CDR2 (germline): SGHVS, FQNEAQ.

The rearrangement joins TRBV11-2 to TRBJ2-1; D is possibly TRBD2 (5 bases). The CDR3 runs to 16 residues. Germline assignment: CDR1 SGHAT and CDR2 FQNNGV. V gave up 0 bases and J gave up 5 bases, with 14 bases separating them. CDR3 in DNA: TGTGCCAGCAGCTTAGATCCCCTAGCCCGGAACAATGAGCAGTTCTTC. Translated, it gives CASSLDPLARNNEQFF.

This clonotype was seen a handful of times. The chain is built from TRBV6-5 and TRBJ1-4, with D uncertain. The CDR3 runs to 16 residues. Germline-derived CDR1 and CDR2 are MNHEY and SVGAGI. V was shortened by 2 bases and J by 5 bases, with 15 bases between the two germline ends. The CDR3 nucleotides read TGTGCCAGCAGTTACGAGACCCCAGGACGAAATGAAAAACTGTTTTTT. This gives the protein CASSYETPGRNEKLFF.

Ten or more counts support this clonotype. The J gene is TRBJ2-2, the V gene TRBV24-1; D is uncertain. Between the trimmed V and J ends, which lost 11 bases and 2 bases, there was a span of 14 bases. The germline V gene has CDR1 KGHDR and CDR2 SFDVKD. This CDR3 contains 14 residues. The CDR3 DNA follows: TGTGCCATCTCACGAAAAAACAACACCGGGGAGCTGTTTTTT. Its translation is CAISRKNNTGELFF.

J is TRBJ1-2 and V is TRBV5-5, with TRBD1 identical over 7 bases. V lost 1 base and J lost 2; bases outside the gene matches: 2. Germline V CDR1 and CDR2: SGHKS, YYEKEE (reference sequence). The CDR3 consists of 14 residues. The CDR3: CASSLSTGNYGYTF. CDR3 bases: TGTGCCAGCAGCTTGTCGACAGGGAACTATGGCTACACCTTC.

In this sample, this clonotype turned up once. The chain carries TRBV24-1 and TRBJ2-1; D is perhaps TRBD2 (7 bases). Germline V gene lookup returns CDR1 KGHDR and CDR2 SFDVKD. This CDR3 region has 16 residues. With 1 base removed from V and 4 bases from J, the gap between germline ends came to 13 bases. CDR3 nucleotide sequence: TGTGCCACCAGTGATTTAAGGGGGGGGACGTACAATGAGCAGTTCTTC. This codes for CATSDLRGGTYNEQFF.

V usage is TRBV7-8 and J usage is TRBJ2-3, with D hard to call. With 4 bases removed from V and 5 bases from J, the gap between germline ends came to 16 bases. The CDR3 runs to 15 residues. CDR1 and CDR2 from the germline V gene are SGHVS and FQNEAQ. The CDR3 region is CASSSWLAGVDTQYF. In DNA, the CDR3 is TGTGCCAGCAGCTCCTGGTTGGCAGGAGTAGATACGCAGTATTTT.

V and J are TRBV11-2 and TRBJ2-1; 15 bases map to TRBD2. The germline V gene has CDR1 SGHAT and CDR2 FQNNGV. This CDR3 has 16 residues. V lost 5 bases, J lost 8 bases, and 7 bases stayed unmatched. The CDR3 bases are TGTGCCAGCAGCCCCGGACTAGCGGGAGGGAAGTATGAGCAGTTCTTC. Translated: CASSPGLAGGKYEQFF.

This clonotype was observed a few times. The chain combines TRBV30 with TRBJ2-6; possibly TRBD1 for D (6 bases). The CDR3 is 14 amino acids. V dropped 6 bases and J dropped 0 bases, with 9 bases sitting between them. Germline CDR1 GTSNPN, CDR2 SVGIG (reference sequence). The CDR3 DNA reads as TGTGCCTGTAACAGGGTCTCTGGGGCCAACGTCCTGACTTTC. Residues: CACNRVSGANVLTF. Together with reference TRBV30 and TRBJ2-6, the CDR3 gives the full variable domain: SQTIHQWPATLVQPVGSPLSLECTVEGTSNPNLYWYRQAAGRGLQLLFYSVGIGQISSEVPQNLSASRPQDRQFILSSKKLLLSDSGFYLCACNRVSGANVLTFGAGSRLTVL.

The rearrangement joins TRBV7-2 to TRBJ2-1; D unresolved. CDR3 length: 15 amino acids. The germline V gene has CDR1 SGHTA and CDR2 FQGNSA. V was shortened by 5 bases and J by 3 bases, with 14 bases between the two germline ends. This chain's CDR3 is CASSPSRTSYNEQFF. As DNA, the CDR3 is TGTGCCAGCAGCCCGAGCCGAACCAGCTACAATGAGCAGTTCTTC.

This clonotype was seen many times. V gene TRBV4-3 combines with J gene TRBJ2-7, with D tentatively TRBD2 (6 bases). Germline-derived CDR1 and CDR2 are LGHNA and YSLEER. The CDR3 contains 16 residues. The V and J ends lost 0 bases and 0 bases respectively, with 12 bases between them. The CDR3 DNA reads TGCGCCAGCAGCCAAGATTCCGGGGGTTCCTCCTACGAGCAGTACTTC. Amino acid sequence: CASSQDSGGSSYEQYF.

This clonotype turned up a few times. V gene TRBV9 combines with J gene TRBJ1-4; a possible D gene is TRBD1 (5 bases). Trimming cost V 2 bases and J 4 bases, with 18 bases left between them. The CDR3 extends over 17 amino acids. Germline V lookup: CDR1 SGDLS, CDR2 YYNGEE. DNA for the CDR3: TGTGCCAGCAGCGTCTCGATGGGACGGAAAAATAATGAAAAACTGTTTTTT. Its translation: CASSVSMGRKNNEKLFF. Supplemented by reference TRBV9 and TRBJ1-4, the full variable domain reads DSGVTQTPKHLITATGQRVTLRCSPRSGDLSVYWYQQSLDQGLQFLIQYYNGEERAKGNILERFSAQQFPDLHSELNLSSLELGDSALYFCASSVSMGRKNNEKLFFGSGTQLSVL.

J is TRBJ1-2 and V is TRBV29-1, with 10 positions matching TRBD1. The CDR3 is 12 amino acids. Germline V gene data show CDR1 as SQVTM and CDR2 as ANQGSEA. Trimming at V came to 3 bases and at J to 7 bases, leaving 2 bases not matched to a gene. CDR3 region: CSVERQGAGYTF. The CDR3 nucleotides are TGCAGCGTTGAGAGACAGGGGGCTGGCTACACCTTC.